This T cell receptor (beta chain) was observed in a study of chemoradiotherapy in HPV16-positive cancers. Study summary: Candidate HPV-specific T-cell clones and common TCR motifs came from functional assays in two HPV16-positive patients. General study results and limits: During treatment, candidate HPV-specific clones and E7-related motifs expanded in tumor.

The table came from immunoSEQ multiplex PCR; TCRdb's copy has only in-frame clones and leaves some out. The sample has under 85,000 clones, 85% to 90% seen once; the top ten hold more than 3.5%. Details on this clone: Its matching antigen is unknown.

The CDR3 sequence is 19 residues long. Germline-derived CDR1 and CDR2 are MNHNS and SASEGT. After removal of 0 bases from V and 1 base from J, the junction contained 13 bases not matched to a gene. This sequence was found in a human donor with HPV-associated anogenital cancer. This chain links TRBV6-1 with TRBJ1-1; TRBD1 aligns across 8 bases. Material: blood, obtained from a patient who underwent chemoradiotherapy. This CDR3 reads CASSEALGQGWVGNTEAFF. The CDR3, as DNA: TGTGCCAGCAGTGAAGCGCTAGGACAGGGCTGGGTCGGGAACACTGAAGCTTTCTTT.